This TCR beta chain is drawn from a study of cytomegalovirus exposure and HLA in healthy donors. This clone has only a few counts. No antigen is known for it. Distinct nucleotide sequences in the sample also encode this CDR3. TCRdb's table, derived via immunoSEQ multiplex PCR, lists solely in-frame clones and lacks some. The table includes some 130,000 clones, about 80% detected once. The germline CDR1 and CDR2 sequences are SGDLS and YYNGEE. This CDR3 has 11 residues. Between the trimmed V and J ends, which lost 5 bases and 6 bases, there was a span of 7 bases. Study-wide findings and caveats: The study listed 164 cytomegalovirus-associated TCR beta chains. The classifier reportedly diagnosed cytomegalovirus status with high specificity and sensitivity. Across donors, most TCRs were seen rarely, yet some public ones were widespread.

The sample was PBMCs. The rearrangement joins TRBV9 to TRBJ2-3; possibly TRBD2 for D (5 bases). This clonotype was sampled from a man aged 25 to 40 in good health and CMV-seropositive. The CDR3 bases are TGTGCCAGCAGTCGGGGTGATACGCAGTATTTT. This translates into CASSRGDTQYF.